This entry lists 9 T cell receptor beta chains sequenced from one sample in a study of STAT5B mutations in CD4+ large granular lymphocyte leukemia (dated by TCRdb to 2022 to 2024). Libraries came from the immunoSEQ multiplex PCR assay. This immuneACCESS table, as held by TCRdb, lists in-frame sequences with V and J called but not all clones. Of the missing ones, under half trace to an unresolved V gene in checked studies; the others have no known cause. The sample contains tens of thousands of clones, less than 85% of them found a single time. About 0.38% of the sample belongs to the ten largest clones. The material sequenced was CD4+ T cells from blood buffy coats. Receptor source: a human donor in good health.

This chain links TRBV7-3 with TRBJ1-1; no clear D gene. Germline CDR1 is SGHTA and CDR2 is FQGTGA. This CDR3 is built from 13 residues. V was cut by 1 base and J by 1 base, with 4 bases left in between. As DNA, the CDR3 is TGTGCCAGCAGCTTAATGCGGAACACTGAAGCTTTCTTT. As protein: CASSLMRNTEAFF.

The chain combines TRBV18 with TRBJ1-5, with 7 bases aligning to TRBD1. The length of the CDR3 is 14 residues. Losses at the gene ends were 3 bases for V and 4 bases for J; bases not matched to a gene: 3. Germline assignment: CDR1 KGHSH and CDR2 LQKENI. The CDR3 DNA is TGTGCCAGCTCACCTACAGGGGCGAATCAGCCCCAGCATTTT. This translates into CASSPTGANQPQHF. The full variable domain, its missing parts supplied by reference TRBV18 and TRBJ1-5, is NAGVMQNPRHLVRRRGQEARLRCSPMKGHSHVYWYRQLPEEGLKFMVYLQKENIIDESGMPKERFSAEFPKEGPSILRIQQVVRGDSAAYFCASSPTGANQPQHFGDGTRLSIL.

This chain links TRBV2 with TRBJ2-2, with D perhaps matching TRBD1 (7 bases). V lost 5 bases to trimming and J lost 0 bases, with 13 bases between them. Germline-derived CDR1 and CDR2 are SNHLY and FYNNEI. The CDR3 has 16 residues. CDR3 residues: CASSRQGGTNTGELFF. The CDR3 DNA reads TGTGCCAGCAGTCGTCAGGGGGGAACGAACACCGGGGAGCTGTTTTTT.

The J gene is TRBJ1-2, the V gene TRBV28, with D tentatively TRBD1 (6 bases). Trimming took 10 bases from V and 6 from J, leaving 18 bases between them. This CDR3 has 13 residues. The germline V gene has CDR1 MDHEN and CDR2 SYDVKM. The chain's CDR3 is CATGRGTWDGYTF. The CDR3 DNA is TGTGCCACCGGAAGGGGGACTTGGGATGGCTACACCTTC.

This clone was counted a single time. J is TRBJ1-6 and V is TRBV6-5, with D perhaps matching TRBD1 (5 bases). CDR1 MNHEY and CDR2 SVGAGI come from the germline V gene. CDR3 length: 15 residues. V lost 0 bases and J lost 10, with 13 bases in between. The CDR3 nucleotides read TGTGCCAGCAGTTACTCGTACTCTGGGGGATCACCCCTCCACTTT. This sequence encodes CASSYSYSGGSPLHF.

The chain links TRBV5-8 to TRBJ1-2, with 9 bases that match TRBD1. The V segment lost 2 bases and the J segment 4 bases; nucleotides outside the gene matches: 3. Germline loops: CDR1 SGHTS, CDR2 YDEGEE. The CDR3 runs 14 residues. The CDR3 coding sequence is TGTGCCAGCAGCTTCCTGGGACAGGGCTATGGCTACACCTTC. This sequence encodes CASSFLGQGYGYTF.

This clone was seen only a few times. The V call is TRBV4-2, the J call TRBJ1-1, with 8 bases matching TRBD1. This CDR3 is 16 amino acids long. Germline trimming cut 0 bases from V and 4 bases from J; bases unmatched to any gene: 7. Germline V gene sequence: CDR1 LGHNA, CDR2 YNFKEQ. Here the CDR3 DNA reads TGTGCCAGCAGCCAAGAGGGGAACAGGGGGGGCACTGAAGCTTTCTTT. As protein: CASSQEGNRGGTEAFF.

The rearrangement joins TRBV6-6 to TRBJ1-5, with D maybe TRBD1 (5 bases). The V end was cut by 7 bases, the J end by 3 bases, with 10 bases between. The CDR3 has 13 amino acids. Germline V CDR1 and CDR2: MNHNY, SVGAGI (reference sequence). Here the CDR3 reads CASTGGYNQPQHF. DNA of the CDR3: TGTGCCAGCACCGGGGGTTACAATCAGCCCCAGCATTTT.

In nucleotides, the CDR3 is TGCAGCGTCGGCGGACAGGAGCCCCGAAGGAGAACTGAAGCTTTCTTT. Its protein is CSVGGQEPRRRTEAFF. This chain links TRBV29-1 with TRBJ1-1; 7 bases match TRBD1. V lost 6 bases and J lost 5; bases outside the gene matches: 18. CDR1 is SQVTM, CDR2 ANQGSEA, per germline. This CDR3 has 16 amino acids.